This T cell receptor (beta chain) derives from a study of Graves' ophthalmopathy and Graves' hyperthyroidism. For the study at large: Investigators collected peripheral blood at initial diagnosis, before any treatment was given.

Amplified material comprised TCR beta CDR3 regions derived from RNA transcripts. HTBI primers were used in a first-round RT-PCR, which preceded a second-round multiplex PCR. TCRdb called the multiplex PCR reads again in MiXCR, with one record for every CDR3 protein. In the table there are a few hundred thousand distinct CDR3 sequences, about 16% of which are singletons. V lost 2 bases to trimming and J lost 1 base, with 11 bases between them. The CDR3 covers 14 residues. Germline V gives CDR1 SQVTM, CDR2 ANQGSEA. Ophthalmopathic donors had moderate-to-severe activity, CAS ≥3 and NOSPECS ≥4, with disease that had lasted under 3 months. Patients were diagnosed from clinical symptoms, serum thyroxine, TRAb, thyroid ultrasound and orbital computed tomography. Fresh peripheral blood (about 10 ml) yielded the PBMCs. Many counts were recorded for this clonotype.

The receptor comes from a woman between 18 and 29 years old with Graves' ophthalmopathy. The chain joins TRBV29-1 to TRBJ1-1, with a tentative D call TRBD1 (5 bases). Sequenced material: peripheral blood. The CDR3 sequence: CSVESLRGNTEAFF. CDR3 DNA: TGCAGCGTTGAAAGCCTAAGGGGGAACACTGAAGCTTTCTTT.